The entry below gives a single T cell receptor beta chain sequence along with its context. Its target is unknown. The source of the sample is a study of blood T cells in healthy people across ages. There are 16 residues in the CDR3. CDR1 and CDR2 (germline): SNHLY, FYNNEI. Then a second PCR, running roughly 7 to 12 cycles, was carried out with a sample-barcoded 5' primer and a J-beta primer mix. One entry per CDR3 protein results from TCRdb running MiXCR on the 5' RACE reads. The profile shows roughly 720,000 distinct CDR3 sequences, about 48% of them singletons. Study findings and constraints: Per million T cells, TCR beta diversity dropped roughly linearly as age increased. Researchers report that TCR beta diversity correlated strongly with naive T cell percentage. Aged donors had fewer naive CD4+ cells and lower diversity than long-lived donors. Investigators treated diversity estimates from one million T cells as underestimates.

The specimen sequenced was blood. The TCR was taken from an elderly man in good health. The chain is built from TRBV2 and TRBJ2-5; TRBD1 matches 10 bases. Gene TRBJ2-7 matches the end of the DNA better, so the J call may be wrong. CDR3 residues: CASTPIKWTGGYEQYF. The CDR3 DNA reads TGTGCCAGCACCCCAATAAAGTGGACAGGGGGCTACGAGCAGTACTTC.